The 30 T cell receptor beta chains below all came from one sample that was sequenced in a study of control samples from healthy donors and cancer patients. Sequencing used immunoSEQ multiplex PCR; TCRdb keeps in-frame clones, though not all of them. The repertoire has tens of thousands of clones, under 85% of them found once; the top ten carry 15% to 19%. Sequenced: blood. The source is a man between 60 and 75 years old in good health.

This clone turned up a few times. The CDR3 reads CASSQGGFTNYGYTF. The CDR3 bases are TGTGCCAGCAGCCAAGGAGGGTTTACTAACTATGGCTACACCTTC. V and J are TRBV3-1 (or the pseudogene TRBV3-2) and TRBJ1-2; unclear D gene. V dropped 1 base and J dropped 0 bases, with 9 bases sitting between them. The CDR3 is 15 amino acids. Looked up from germline, CDR1 is LGHDT and CDR2 is YNNKEL (reference sequence).

V and J are TRBV28 and TRBJ1-1, with TRBD1 as a possible D gene (6 bases). The CDR3 is 14 residues long. In germline, CDR1 is MDHEN, CDR2 SYDVKM. Deletions cut 10 bases from V and 6 bases from J, with 21 bases between. CDR3 nucleotide sequence: TGTGCCATCTTCACGTGGGGGCTTAAGTCTGAAGCTTTCTTT. This codes for CAIFTWGLKSEAFF.

This clone has just a few counts. The chain carries TRBV7-9 and TRBJ2-2; 10 positions match TRBD2. The CDR3 sequence is 15 residues long. Germline CDR1 SEHNR, CDR2 FQNEAQ (reference sequence). The J segment lost 1 base and the V segment lost 7 bases, leaving 3 bases of the junction unmatched. Written as DNA, the CDR3 is TGTGCCAGCACTCTAGCGGGAGTGAACACCGGGGAGCTGTTTTTT. Its protein product is CASTLAGVNTGELFF.

This clone has a handful of counts. V is TRBV4-3 and J is TRBJ2-1; D is perhaps TRBD2 (6 bases). Germline lookup yields CDR1 LGHNA and CDR2 YSLEER. V was shortened by 4 bases and J by 1 base, with 23 bases between the two germline ends. The CDR3 spans 19 residues. The CDR3 here is CASSRGVVWREESYNEQFF. The DNA of the CDR3 is TGCGCCAGCAGCCGTGGGGTTGTTTGGCGGGAAGAATCCTACAATGAGCAGTTCTTC.

This clone has a single count. The rearrangement joins TRBV4-1 to TRBJ2-4, with TRBD1 identical over 7 bases. Trimming removed 1 base from V and 0 bases from J; junction bases left unmatched: 3. CDR1 and CDR2 from the germline V gene are MGHRA and YSYEKL. The CDR3 loop spans 16 amino acids. The CDR3 sequence: CASSQGDRLAKNIQYF. The CDR3 coding sequence is TGCGCCAGCAGCCAAGGGGACAGATTAGCCAAAAACATTCAGTACTTC.

Only one count was recorded for this clone. This rearrangement joins TRBV6-6 to TRBJ2-1, with D hard to call. V was cut by 2 bases and J by 5 bases, with 1 base left in between. The CDR3 is made up of 11 amino acids. CDR1 MNHNY and CDR2 SVGAGI come from the germline V gene (reference sequence). The CDR3 coding sequence is TGTGCCAGCAGTTACAACAATGAGCAGTTCTTC. Protein: CASSYNNEQFF.

V usage is TRBV5-1 and J usage is TRBJ2-5; 15 positions agree with TRBD2. This CDR3 region has 19 residues. Germline CDR1 is SGHRS and CDR2 is YFSETQ. After removal of 1 base from V and 4 bases from J, the junction contained 11 bases not matched to a gene. CDR3 amino acids: CASSLRSGTSGRSGETQYF. As DNA, the CDR3 is TGCGCCAGCAGCTTGAGGTCGGGGACTAGCGGGAGGTCCGGAGAGACCCAGTACTTC.

This clone was counted between two and nine times. At one end the junction does not follow the germline gene, possibly because of a read error. The gene calls are TRBV9 and TRBJ2-5; D might be TRBD2 (7 bases). This CDR3 comprises 15 residues. The germline V gene encodes CDR1 SGDLS and CDR2 YYNGEE. This chain's CDR3 is CASTVGGAEQETQYF. CDR3 nucleotide sequence: TGTGCCAGCACCGTAGGGGGGGCGGAGCAAGAGACCCAGTACTTC.

This sequence joins TRBV6-1 and TRBJ2-7, with D uncertain. V was trimmed by 3 bases and J by 4 bases, leaving 10 bases between them. This CDR3 spans 13 amino acids. Per germline, CDR1 MNHNS and CDR2 SASEGT. DNA of the CDR3: TGTGCCAGCAGTGAGAGAGGCAAGTACGAGCAGTACTTC. Translating gives CASSERGKYEQYF.

Written as DNA, the CDR3 is TGTGCCAGCAGCCCTATAGCTGTGAACACTGAAGCTTTCTTT. Its protein is CASSPIAVNTEAFF. This chain links TRBV3-1 (or the pseudogene TRBV3-2) with TRBJ1-1; D is undetermined. V lost 4 bases and J 0 bases, leaving 9 bases between the germline ends. The CDR3 sequence is 14 residues long. CDR1 and CDR2 from the germline V gene are LGHDT and YNNKEL (reference sequence).

By sample share, this clone is medium-sized. This chain links TRBV7-3 with TRBJ1-6; D is possibly TRBD1 (5 bases). The CDR3 sequence is 16 residues long. Germline CDR1 reads SGHTA; CDR2 reads FQGTGA. Trimming removed 5 bases from V and 9 bases from J, with 20 bases in between. The CDR3 loop reads CASSEGTPEFGSPLHF. CDR3 DNA sequence: TGTGCCAGCAGCGAAGGGACCCCCGAGTTCGGTTCACCCCTCCACTTT.

The rearrangement joins TRBV4-3 to TRBJ1-1, with 7 bases that match TRBD1. This CDR3 spans 15 amino acids. V lost 3 bases and J lost 3; bases outside the gene matches: 7. In germline, CDR1 is LGHNA, CDR2 YSLEER. CDR3 nucleotide sequence: TGCGCCAGCAGCCAGCGACAGGGCCCAGACACTGAAGCTTTCTTT. This sequence encodes CASSQRQGPDTEAFF.

The chain uses TRBV18 and TRBJ2-1; 10 nucleotides agree with TRBD2. CDR1 and CDR2 (germline): KGHSH, LQKENI. The CDR3 extends over 17 amino acids. V gave up 0 bases and J gave up 2 bases; unmatched junction bases: 4. For the CDR3, the DNA is TGTGCCAGCTCACCACCCGGGCTAGCGGGAGCCTACAATGAGCAGTTCTTC. It codes for CASSPPGLAGAYNEQFF.

In this sample, this clone turned up a few times. The CDR3 spells CASSISGLNQPQHF. The CDR3 DNA is TGTGCCAGTAGTATTTCCGGGCTAAATCAGCCCCAGCATTTT. V usage is TRBV19 and J usage is TRBJ1-5; no firm D call. V was shortened by 3 bases and J by 4 bases, with 10 bases between the two germline ends. Germline-derived CDR1 and CDR2 are LNHDA and SQIVND (reference sequence). This CDR3 spans 14 amino acids.

The V call is TRBV13, the J call TRBJ2-1, with D maybe TRBD2 (6 bases). Germline V gene lookup returns CDR1 PRHDT and CDR2 FYEKMQ (reference sequence). There are 15 residues in the CDR3. The V and J ends lost 2 bases and 6 bases respectively, with 14 bases between them. The CDR3 region is CASSLKGSGFNEQFF. The DNA for the CDR3 is TGTGCCAGCAGCTTAAAAGGTAGCGGTTTCAATGAGCAGTTCTTC.

The rearrangement joins TRBV2 to TRBJ2-1, with D perhaps assigned TRBD1 or TRBD2 (5 bases each). Trimming cost V 7 bases and J 7 bases, with 14 bases left between them. CDR1 and CDR2 from the germline V gene are SNHLY and FYNNEI. The CDR3 is 13 residues long. In nucleotides, the CDR3 is TGTGCCAGCACAGGGACGACCTCTAATGAGCAGTTCTTC. Translating gives CASTGTTSNEQFF.

The chain has TRBV12-3 or TRBV12-4 and TRBJ1-5; D uncertain. The germline V and J ends were trimmed by 5 bases and 0 bases, with 5 bases remaining between them. The CDR3 loop spans 13 amino acids. CDR3 amino acids: CASSPSSNQPQHF. CDR3 nucleotide sequence: TGTGCCAGCAGTCCCAGTAGCAATCAGCCCCAGCATTTT.

The chain employs TRBV28 and TRBJ2-6; D not resolved. The CDR3 is made up of 12 amino acids. Germline V gene lookup returns CDR1 MDHEN and CDR2 SYDVKM. CDR3: CASDGGANVLTF. CDR3 nucleotides: TGTGCGTCGGATGGAGGGGCCAACGTCCTGACTTTC.

This rearrangement joins TRBV6-2 or TRBV6-3 to TRBJ2-1; TRBD1 might be the D (6 bases). The CDR3 is 12 amino acids. Germline values: CDR1 MNHEY, CDR2 SVGEGT. Deletions cut 4 bases from V and 10 bases from J, with 11 bases between. CDR3 nucleotides: TGTGCCAGCAGTTTAAAACAGGGAGAGCAGTTCTTC. Encoded protein: CASSLKQGEQFF.

V usage is TRBV13 and J usage is TRBJ1-1, with 8 bases aligning to TRBD1. Trimming at V came to 5 bases and at J to 9 bases, leaving 17 bases not matched to a gene. CDR3 length equals 16 residues. Germline-derived CDR1 and CDR2 are PRHDT and FYEKMQ (reference sequence). CDR3 sequence (DNA): TGTGCCAGCAGCGCGTACTCCGGGACAGGCAGTGAGAAAGCTTTCTTT. Translated, it gives CASSAYSGTGSEKAFF.

The CDR3 loop is CASSYSGGRQPQHF. The CDR3 nucleotides read TGTGCCAGCAGTTACTCTGGGGGTAGACAGCCCCAGCATTTT. This sequence joins TRBV6-2 or TRBV6-3 and TRBJ1-5; D might be TRBD1 (5 bases). The CDR3 has 14 amino acids. CDR1 is MNHEY, CDR2 SVGEGT, per germline. Trimming left V 0 bases short and J 7 bases short, with 10 bases between.

This chain uses TRBV3-1 (or the pseudogene TRBV3-2) with TRBJ1-2; 9 positions agree with TRBD1. Germline trimming cut 1 base from V and 7 bases from J; bases unmatched to any gene: 4. This CDR3 contains 14 residues. Germline CDR1 is LGHDT and CDR2 is YNNKEL (reference sequence). CDR3 coding DNA: TGTGCCAGCAGCCAAGGGGACAGGGCCTCTGGCTACACCTTC. Amino acid sequence: CASSQGDRASGYTF.

The rearrangement joins TRBV30 to TRBJ1-6; perhaps TRBD1 as D (5 bases). Deletions cut 2 bases from V and 3 bases from J, with 11 bases between. CDR3 length equals 15 residues. Germline V gene lookup returns CDR1 GTSNPN and CDR2 SVGIG (reference sequence). The CDR3 DNA is TGTGCCTGGAGTACGCAGGGACGCTATAATTCACCCCTCCACTTT. Residues: CAWSTQGRYNSPLHF.

The rearrangement links TRBV7-9 to TRBJ1-2; D not resolved. Trimming took 1 base from V and 5 from J, leaving 11 bases between them. This CDR3 is 14 amino acids long. Germline CDR1 reads SEHNR; CDR2 reads FQNEAQ (reference sequence). The CDR3 region is CASSLDGYSYGYTF. DNA for the CDR3: TGTGCCAGCAGCTTAGACGGATATAGTTATGGCTACACCTTC.

This chain connects TRBV18 to TRBJ1-2, with TRBD1 matching 11 bases. CDR1 and CDR2 (germline): KGHSH, LQKENI. V dropped 5 bases and J dropped 4; count of bases not matched to a gene: 3. The CDR3 is 14 amino acids. The DNA for the CDR3 is TGTGCCAGCTCAAGGACAGGGGGCAGCTATGGCTACACCTTC. Translating it yields CASSRTGGSYGYTF.

Points on this clone: A read error may produce the germline difference seen at one junction end. The chain is built from TRBV5-1 and TRBJ2-1; TRBD2 agrees at 10 bases. From germline, CDR1 is SGHRS and CDR2 YFSETQ. This CDR3 is 15 amino acids long. The CDR3 nucleotides read TGCGCCAGCAGATTGGGACTAGCGCGCTACAATGAGCAGTTCTTC. It specifies CASRLGLARYNEQFF.

This chain joins TRBV19 and TRBJ1-3; 7 positions agree with TRBD1. V shed 4 bases, J shed 1 base, and the junction held 13 bases outside the gene matches. CDR3 length: 18 residues. Germline-derived CDR1 and CDR2 are LNHDA and SQIVND (reference sequence). The CDR3 protein is CASSRQAPQGSSGNTIYF. The CDR3 DNA sequence: TGTGCCAGTAGTAGACAGGCCCCACAGGGGAGTTCTGGAAACACCATATATTTT.

This chain joins TRBV5-1 and TRBJ2-1, with D unclear. Germline-derived CDR1 and CDR2 are SGHRS and YFSETQ. Trimming left V 7 bases short and J 1 base short, with 12 bases between. The CDR3 is 14 amino acids. For the CDR3, the DNA is TGCGCCAGCCAACGCACCCCTTCCTACAATGAGCAGTTCTTC. This codes for CASQRTPSYNEQFF.

This clone was observed a handful of times. The CDR3 here is CASRCTGTGIRYEKLFF. The CDR3, as DNA: TGTGCAAGTCGCTGCACCGGGACAGGGATCCGATACGAAAAACTGTTTTTT. The chain couples TRBV12-2 to TRBJ1-4; the table's D call, TRBD1, has no DNA check behind it. TRBV12-2 is recorded as a pseudogene. The CDR3 is 17 amino acids.

Here the CDR3 DNA reads TGTGCCAGCAGTTCCCCCGACGGCCTCTCCTACAATGAGCAGTTCTTC. Its protein product is CASSSPDGLSYNEQFF. The chain recombines TRBV6-2 or TRBV6-3 with TRBJ2-1; D gene uncertain. Trimming took off 4 bases at V and 0 bases at J, with 13 bases between the two ends. There are 16 residues in the CDR3. Germline values: CDR1 MNHEY, CDR2 SVGEGT.